A single T cell receptor beta chain is shown here with its context. Its antigen is unidentified. V was pared by 4 bases and J by 6 bases, with 8 bases of the junction left unmatched. Germline CDR1 SGHRS, CDR2 YFSETQ. CDR3 length: 14 amino acids. The sample is drawn from a study of cytomegalovirus exposure and HLA in healthy donors. Study findings and constraints: The study recorded some 160 TCR beta chains that were cytomegalovirus-associated. Data from an earlier analysis indicated that most TCR beta V segments were productive either about 87% or about 30% of the time.

Researchers ran the PCR with 60 Vbeta and 13 Jbeta primers. The table came from immunoSEQ multiplex PCR; TCRdb's copy has only in-frame clones and leaves some out. The repertoire table contains around 140,000 clones. This TCR came from a woman aged 40 to 50 in good health and CMV-seronegative. Material for sequencing was PBMCs. V and J are TRBV5-1 and TRBJ2-3; TRBD2 aligns across 7 bases. The CDR3 sequence is CASSRTHSGDTQYF. The CDR3 nucleotides read TGCGCCAGCAGCCGAACCCATAGCGGGGATACGCAGTATTTT.